The sequence of this TCR beta chain was determined in a study of OX40 agonist ivuxolimab in advanced cancers. Describing the broader study: Ivuxolimab was an agonistic, fully human IgG2 monoclonal antibody directed against OX40 (CD134), a costimulatory receptor. Intravenous ivuxolimab was administered to patients every 2 weeks at six dose levels: 0.01, 0.1, 0.3, 1.5, 3 and 10 mg/kg. Of the approximately 54 patients in dose escalation, about 20 had hepatocellular carcinoma, roughly 15 had melanoma, 9 had renal cell carcinoma and 9 had head and neck cancer. A male proportion of about 79% and a mean age of 60 years, ranging from roughly 20 to 80, were recorded for the dose-escalation cohort. Patients were allowed to have had prior anti-PD-1, anti-PD-L1 or anti-CTLA-4 therapy, and approximately 40% of the dose-escalation patients had been treated with checkpoint inhibitors. Partial responses were achieved by three dose-escalation patients, of whom one had hepatocellular carcinoma and two had cutaneous melanoma. The purpose of peripheral TCRbeta sequencing was to test whether ivuxolimab changed TCR sequence diversity and led to clonal T-cell expansion. The monotherapy dose-escalation portion (N of about 50 patients) of the phase I ivuxolimab trial is reported in the paper. Overall study outcomes, separate from this receptor: The antigen specificity of the clonally expanded peripheral T cells was not determined. Low levels of normalized T-cell clonal expansion were also seen in some patients who did not respond. At doses of 0.1 to 3.0 mg/kg, clonal expansion of both CD4+ and CD8+ T cells in blood was seen between baseline and week 6. In the 0.1-3.0 mg/kg groups, partial responders had among the lowest normalized peripheral clonal expansion, particularly in CD8+ T cells. After ivuxolimab, CD8+ T cells had more expanded clones than CD4+ T cells on average.

On this clone itself: This clone's antigen is unknown. It has no much larger one-base neighbor in the sample; base qualities were not kept.

Genomic DNA was extracted from sorted cells for sequencing of the TCRbeta CDR3 region. TCRbeta CDR3 regions were sequenced using the immunoSEQ Assay. The table comes from immuneACCESS by way of TCRdb, which keeps in-frame sequences with V and J called. Part of the clones is missing from these tables; in studies checked, under half for an unresolved V gene and the rest for unknown reasons. Within this sample are approximately 60,000 clones, with 80% to 90% of them counted one time only. The ten largest make up 13% to 15% of the sample. Patients with autoimmune disease history or receiving systemic immunosuppression were excluded from the trial. Peripheral blood for TCR sequencing was collected from all dose cohorts at baseline, on cycle 4 day 1, and on cycle 7 day 1. The samples were taken from a phase I, first-in-human, multicenter, open-label dose-escalation trial of ivuxolimab. Adults with locally advanced or metastatic melanoma, renal cell carcinoma, hepatocellular carcinoma or head and neck squamous cell carcinoma were enrolled in the trial. Before TCR sequencing, CD4+ T cells and CD8+ T cells were sorted from peripheral blood as separate populations.

The sequence came from an adult with an advanced solid tumor such as melanoma, head and neck, liver or kidney cancer. This material consisted of CD4+ or CD8+ T cells sorted from blood, taken in a trial of the OX40 agonist ivuxolimab.

The DNA sequence is TGTGCCAGCAGTGACGCACTAGCGGGAGCTGAGCAGTTCTTC. Translated, it gives CASSDALAGAEQFF. The chain was built from TRBV6-4 and TRBJ2-1; 11 central nucleotides agree with TRBD2. V and J are trimmed by 2 bases and 9 bases, and the gene matches miss 3 bases of the junction. Spanning cysteine to phenylalanine, the CDR3 consists of 14 amino acids. Only CDR3 DNA remains: 42 bases, in frame from the first base. Taken from the germline V gene, the CDR1 and CDR2 loops are MRHNA and SNTAGT.